This T cell receptor beta chain was sequenced during a study of blood T cell repertoires in COVID-19. Study summary: Acute and convalescent COVID-19 specimens originated in the United States, Italy and Spain. From T cells, B-cell-depleted T cells, or PBMCs came the material, which was cDNA or gDNA.

The protocol was immunoSEQ multiplex PCR, while the TCRdb copy is restricted to in-frame clones and leaves out a portion. The table shows roughly 340,000 clones, with about 90% occurring only once. The CDR3 extends over 15 amino acids. V was trimmed by 4 bases and J by 0 bases, leaving 10 bases between them. In germline, CDR1 is SGHDT, CDR2 YYEEEE. The sequenced sample consisted of peripheral blood. This chain links TRBV5-6 with TRBJ1-4; D is perhaps TRBD1 (5 bases). This TCR was sampled from a woman younger than 30 who had recovered from COVID-19. The CDR3 loop reads CASSPWGATNEKLFF. Written as DNA, the CDR3 is TGTGCCAGCAGCCCTTGGGGGGCAACTAATGAAAAACTGTTTTTT.